This T cell receptor beta chain was documented in a study of T-cell memory formation after mild COVID-19. Study observations and caveats: Mainly CM and EM harbored the contracting CD4+ clones; mainly EMRA harbored the CD8+ ones. Pre-infection memory harbored some responding clones, suggesting cross-reactive memory joined. Clones that contracted from day 15 to 85 had balanced CD4/CD8; later expanders were CD4+ biased.

Using its own MiXCR run on the 5' RACE reads, TCRdb lists one record per CDR3 protein. The sample includes about 38,000 distinct CDR3 sequences, roughly 10% seen only once; the top ten take 25% to 30%. Comment on this clonotype: The antigen is not known.

Germline CDR1 SGHDN, CDR2 FVKESK. The CDR3 is 15 amino acids. Trimming at V came to 6 bases and at J to 8 bases, leaving 9 bases not matched to a gene. Sample: PBMCs or a T cell subset sorted from them (not recorded which). This TCR came from a man between 18 and 29 years old who had mild COVID-19 (a few samples of this study predate the infection). Cell type and time point are not known. The chain recombines TRBV14 with TRBJ1-4; 10 bases are a match to TRBD1. CDR3 coding DNA: TGTGCCAGCAGTTTTGACAGGGGGCGACGAGAAAAACTGTTTTTT. Translation: CASSFDRGRREKLFF.